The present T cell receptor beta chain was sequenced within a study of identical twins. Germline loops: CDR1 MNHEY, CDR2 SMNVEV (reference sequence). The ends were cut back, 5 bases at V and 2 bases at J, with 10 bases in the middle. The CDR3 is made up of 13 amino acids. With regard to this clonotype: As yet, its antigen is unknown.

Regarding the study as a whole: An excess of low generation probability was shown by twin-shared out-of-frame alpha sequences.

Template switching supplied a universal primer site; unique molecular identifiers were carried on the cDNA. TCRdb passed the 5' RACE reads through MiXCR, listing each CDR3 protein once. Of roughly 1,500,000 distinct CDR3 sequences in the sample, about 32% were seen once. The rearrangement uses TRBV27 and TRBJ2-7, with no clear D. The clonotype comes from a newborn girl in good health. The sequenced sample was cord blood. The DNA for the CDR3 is TGTGCCAGCAGTCCGTGGGAACCCTACGAGCAGTACTTC. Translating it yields CASSPWEPYEQYF.